The rows below give T cell receptor beta chains drawn from one sample of a study of persistence of HIV-infected CD4 T cells. Which antigens these TCRs recognize remains unknown. Method: immunoSEQ multiplex PCR; TCRdb's copy keeps in-frame clones and lacks some. The sample lists over 60,000 clones; approximately 75% were seen once. The specimen comprised CD4+ T cells sorted from PBMCs after approximately 18-hour stimulation, sampled from a patient who received antiretroviral therapy. Receptors were obtained from an adult man with HIV who was CMV-seropositive. The conserved cysteine and the conserved F or W are not part of the CDR3 here. Each record gives: V gene, CDR3 protein.

v_gene: TRBV9; CDR3aa: ASSVGSSNQPQH
v_gene: TRBV18; CDR3aa: ASAEGANQPQH
v_gene: TRBV20-1; CDR3aa: SARGQEKLF
v_gene: TRBV4-2; CDR3aa: ASSQEGRQGNEQY
v_gene: TRBV5-8; CDR3aa: ASSPGGGRHNEQF
v_gene: TRBV18; CDR3aa: ASSQDRVSGNTIY
v_gene: TRBV3-1/TRBV3-2; CDR3aa: ASSPTGTSRDTQY
v_gene: TRBV2; CDR3aa: ASSIRADNEQF
v_gene: TRBV11-3; CDR3aa: ASNPQF
v_gene: TRBV3-1/TRBV3-2; CDR3aa: ASSQTSSYEQY
v_gene: TRBV5-8; CDR3aa: ASSPRIGIRTNEQF
v_gene: TRBV3-1/TRBV3-2; CDR3aa: ASSNRVDTQY
v_gene: TRBV3-1/TRBV3-2; CDR3aa: ASSQERSLRGGGRETQY
v_gene: TRBV6-5; CDR3aa: AIRLGGAGYGYT
v_gene: TRBV7-3; CDR3aa: ASSLTAGTTGDTQY
v_gene: TRBV9; CDR3aa: ASSQGVMGMNTEAF
v_gene: TRBV28; CDR3aa: ASTNLDRGGTEAF
v_gene: TRBV7-9; CDR3aa: ASSPGTGSNQPQH
v_gene: TRBV4-1; CDR3aa: ASSQREGAGGYT
v_gene: TRBV24-1; CDR3aa: ATSDPRQGINQPQH
v_gene: TRBV2; CDR3aa: ASNRAGSPLH
v_gene: TRBV28; CDR3aa: ASSSTVTPNQPQH
v_gene: TRBV5-1; CDR3aa: ASSPTGARNNEQF
v_gene: TRBV29-1; CDR3aa: SFMGRGGKNTEAF
v_gene: TRBV24-1; CDR3aa: ATSDRSTSGGTDTQY
v_gene: TRBV7-3; CDR3aa: ASSFGGPASTDTQY
v_gene: TRBV5-5; CDR3aa: ASSSAIRASNTEAF
v_gene: TRBV28; CDR3aa: ASSVRVVYGYT
v_gene: TRBV19; CDR3aa: ASSMGLKRGYT
v_gene: TRBV9; CDR3aa: ASSRGTGHYGYT
v_gene: TRBV4-2; CDR3aa: ASSSLGSKKGEQF
v_gene: TRBV3-1/TRBV3-2; CDR3aa: ASSQGLGGFTGELF
v_gene: TRBV27; CDR3aa: ASSARDLPLNEQF
v_gene: TRBV3-1/TRBV3-2; CDR3aa: ASSPFGQVTEAF